The rows below give T cell receptor beta chains drawn from one sample of a study of yellow fever vaccine responses in identical twins. TCRdb fed the RT-PCR reads into MiXCR, producing one record per CDR3 protein. The data hold fewer than 4,000 distinct CDR3 sequences, with roughly 86% observed a single time. This specimen was T cells from blood (PBMCs), unsorted or a sorted subset (not recorded which), taken before or after yellow fever vaccination (not recorded which). These receptors originate from a woman in her late teens or twenties who received the yellow fever vaccine. The CDR3 runs from the conserved cysteine through the conserved F or W. D genes are given only for firm matches. Some rows have no size entry. The others give once, few or many, or a class for an expanded clone.

j_gene: TRBJ2-7
abundance: once
d_gene: TRBD2
v_gene: TRBV4-1
CDR3nt: TGCGCCAGCAGCCAATTAGCGGGGACTTCCTACGAGCAGTACTTC
CDR3aa: CASSQLAGTSYEQYF

j_gene: TRBJ1-1
abundance: .
d_gene: .
v_gene: TRBV12-3/TRBV12-4
CDR3nt: TGTGCCAGTGGAGGACAGTACACTGAAGCTTTCTTT
CDR3aa: CASGGQYTEAFF

j_gene: TRBJ2-2
abundance: .
d_gene: .
v_gene: TRBV9
CDR3nt: TGTGCCAGCAGCGTATACGGGGCACCGAACACCGGGGAGCTGTTTTTT
CDR3aa: CASSVYGAPNTGELFF

j_gene: TRBJ2-7
abundance: .
d_gene: .
v_gene: TRBV13
CDR3nt: TGTGCCAGCAGCGTGGACAGCCACGAGCAGTACTTC
CDR3aa: CASSVDSHEQYF

j_gene: TRBJ2-7
abundance: .
d_gene: .
v_gene: TRBV4-1
CDR3nt: TGCGCCAGCAGCCAAGACAGGGAGGTCGACGAGCAGTACTTC
CDR3aa: CASSQDREVDEQYF

j_gene: TRBJ2-3
abundance: .
d_gene: .
v_gene: TRBV18
CDR3nt: TGTGCCAGCTCACCGGCCAGGTCGAACACAGATACGCAGTATTTT
CDR3aa: CASSPARSNTDTQYF

j_gene: TRBJ2-7
abundance: .
d_gene: .
v_gene: TRBV11-2
CDR3nt: TGTGCCAGCGCGTCCCCCCTCCGGGGCGAGCAGTACTTC
CDR3aa: CASASPLRGEQYF

j_gene: TRBJ2-7
abundance: .
d_gene: .
v_gene: TRBV21-1
CDR3nt: TGTGCCAGCAGCAAAGCGAATCTGGATGAGGGACAGGGATTAGTGGGGTGCGAGCAGTACTTC
CDR3aa: CASSKANLDEGQGLVGCEQYF

j_gene: TRBJ2-7
abundance: .
d_gene: TRBD2
v_gene: TRBV4-3
CDR3nt: TGCGCCAGCAGCCGGCAAGCGGGAGGCTACGAGCAGTACTTC
CDR3aa: CASSRQAGGYEQYF

j_gene: TRBJ2-7
abundance: .
d_gene: .
v_gene: TRBV11-2
CDR3nt: TGTGCCAGCAGCTCAATCTACGAGCAGTACTTC
CDR3aa: CASSSIYEQYF

j_gene: TRBJ2-3
abundance: .
d_gene: TRBD2
v_gene: TRBV11-1
CDR3nt: TGTGCCAGCAGCCGCCTAGCGGGGGTAGAGTTTTCAGATACGCAGTATTTT
CDR3aa: CASSRLAGVEFSDTQYF

j_gene: TRBJ2-2
abundance: .
d_gene: .
v_gene: TRBV2
CDR3nt: TGTGCCAGCAGGGACGGAACCTTGAACACCGGGGAGCTGTTTTTT
CDR3aa: CASRDGTLNTGELFF

j_gene: TRBJ1-2
abundance: .
d_gene: .
v_gene: TRBV7-3
CDR3nt: TGTGCCAGCAGTTCCGACAATAACTATGGCTACACCTTC
CDR3aa: CASSSDNNYGYTF

j_gene: TRBJ2-5
abundance: .
d_gene: .
v_gene: TRBV6-2/TRBV6-3
CDR3nt: TGTGCCAGCACCAAACTGGAGACCCAGTACTTC
CDR3aa: CASTKLETQYF

j_gene: TRBJ1-1
abundance: .
d_gene: .
v_gene: TRBV18
CDR3nt: TGTGCCAGCTCACCATTGACTCAGGGTAGAGGGGACACTGAAGCTTTCTTT
CDR3aa: CASSPLTQGRGDTEAFF

j_gene: TRBJ2-7
abundance: .
d_gene: .
v_gene: TRBV9
CDR3nt: TGTGCCAGCAGCGTAGGTAGCCGAATCTACGAGCAGTACTTC
CDR3aa: CASSVGSRIYEQYF

j_gene: TRBJ2-4
abundance: once
d_gene: .
v_gene: TRBV7-3
CDR3nt: TGTGCCAGCAGCTTAAAGTGGGATGGCATTCAGTACTTC
CDR3aa: CASSLKWDGIQYF

j_gene: TRBJ1-1
abundance: few
d_gene: .
v_gene: TRBV30
CDR3nt: TGTGCCTGGAGTAACCTACTGGGACGGACGAACACTGAAGCTTTCTTT
CDR3aa: CAWSNLLGRTNTEAFF

j_gene: TRBJ2-4
abundance: once
d_gene: .
v_gene: TRBV7-1
CDR3nt: TGTGCCAGCAGCCGCCCGGGAGCCTTTGCCAAAAACATTCAGTACTTC
CDR3aa: CASSRPGAFAKNIQYF

j_gene: TRBJ2-3
abundance: once
d_gene: TRBD2
v_gene: TRBV29-1
CDR3nt: TGCAGCGCCGGAGGGACTAGCGGGGGGAGCGATACGCAGTATTTT
CDR3aa: CSAGGTSGGSDTQYF

j_gene: TRBJ2-5
abundance: .
d_gene: TRBD1
v_gene: TRBV4-1
CDR3nt: TGCGCCAGCAGCCAGAGTACAGGGGGGAGTGTGACCCAGTACTTC
CDR3aa: CASSQSTGGSVTQYF

j_gene: TRBJ1-1
abundance: .
d_gene: .
v_gene: TRBV11-1
CDR3nt: TGTGCCAGCAGCACGACTGCAGGGACCCACAAAGCTTTCTTT
CDR3aa: CASSTTAGTHKAFF

j_gene: TRBJ2-5
abundance: .
d_gene: .
v_gene: TRBV11-2
CDR3nt: TGTGCCAGCAGCTTAGTGTTAGGTCAGGGTGCTGGGTACTTC
CDR3aa: CASSLVLGQGAGYF

j_gene: TRBJ2-7
abundance: .
d_gene: TRBD2
v_gene: TRBV12-3/TRBV12-4
CDR3nt: TGTGCCAGCAGACCCGGGGGGGGCTTCTACGAGCAGTACTTC
CDR3aa: CASRPGGGFYEQYF

j_gene: TRBJ2-3
abundance: .
d_gene: .
v_gene: TRBV15
CDR3nt: TGTGCCACCAGTAGAGATCAGGGCAGAGATACGCAGTATTTT
CDR3aa: CATSRDQGRDTQYF

j_gene: TRBJ1-5
abundance: .
d_gene: .
v_gene: TRBV18
CDR3nt: TGTGCCAGCTCACTAGGACGGAACAATCAGCCCCAGCATTTT
CDR3aa: CASSLGRNNQPQHF

j_gene: TRBJ2-1
abundance: .
d_gene: .
v_gene: TRBV4-2
CDR3nt: TGTGCCAGCAGCCAAGCGGGACAGGTCACGAGCGGGGGTCGGGGCAATGAGCAGTTCTTC
CDR3aa: CASSQAGQVTSGGRGNEQFF

j_gene: TRBJ2-7
abundance: .
d_gene: .
v_gene: TRBV29-1
CDR3nt: TGCAGCGTTGGAGATTCAGGTACCTACGAGCAGTACTTC
CDR3aa: CSVGDSGTYEQYF

j_gene: TRBJ1-5
abundance: .
d_gene: .
v_gene: TRBV5-1
CDR3nt: TGCGCCAGCAGTGAGGATGCCAATCAGCCCCAGCATTTT
CDR3aa: CASSEDANQPQHF

j_gene: TRBJ2-7
abundance: once
d_gene: TRBD2
v_gene: TRBV13
CDR3nt: TGTGCCAGCAGCCCTAGCGGGAGGAAAAACGAGCAGTACTTC
CDR3aa: CASSPSGRKNEQYF

j_gene: TRBJ1-2
abundance: .
d_gene: .
v_gene: TRBV6-5
CDR3nt: TGTGCCAGCAGTTACTCTGGGCCAGGGAGAAGCTACACCTTC
CDR3aa: CASSYSGPGRSYTF

j_gene: TRBJ2-7
abundance: .
d_gene: .
v_gene: TRBV18
CDR3nt: TGTGCCAGCTGCAGGGGCTATAACTACGAGCAGTACTTC
CDR3aa: CASCRGYNYEQYF

j_gene: TRBJ2-3
abundance: once
d_gene: .
v_gene: TRBV11-2
CDR3nt: TGTGCCAGCAGCTTAGGCAGGTCCACAGATACGCAGTATTTT
CDR3aa: CASSLGRSTDTQYF

j_gene: TRBJ1-5
abundance: .
d_gene: .
v_gene: TRBV10-3
CDR3nt: TGTGCCATCAGTGAGACTTCGGGGGTTATTGGTCAGCCCCAGCATTTT
CDR3aa: CAISETSGVIGQPQHF

j_gene: TRBJ1-2
abundance: few
d_gene: .
v_gene: TRBV12-3/TRBV12-4
CDR3nt: TGTGCCAGCAAGGAGGGCAGGGCGAACTATGGCTACACCTTC
CDR3aa: CASKEGRANYGYTF

j_gene: TRBJ2-3
abundance: .
d_gene: TRBD2
v_gene: TRBV29-1
CDR3nt: TGCAGCGTTACTAGCGGCGATACGCAGTATTTT
CDR3aa: CSVTSGDTQYF

j_gene: TRBJ2-7
abundance: .
d_gene: .
v_gene: TRBV7-9
CDR3nt: TGTGCCAGCAGCCCAGGGGGCGGGAGTATGTACGAGCAGTACTTC
CDR3aa: CASSPGGGSMYEQYF

j_gene: TRBJ2-7
abundance: .
d_gene: .
v_gene: TRBV29-1
CDR3nt: TGCAGCGTGGGACTGGGGGGAACCTCCACCTACGAGCAGTACTTC
CDR3aa: CSVGLGGTSTYEQYF

j_gene: TRBJ2-1
abundance: .
d_gene: TRBD2
v_gene: TRBV11-3
CDR3nt: TGTGCCAGCAGCGGACTAGCGGGGGACAATGAGCAGTTCTTC
CDR3aa: CASSGLAGDNEQFF

j_gene: TRBJ2-1
abundance: .
d_gene: .
v_gene: TRBV29-1
CDR3nt: TGCAGCGTTGAACAAGAGCAGTTCTTC
CDR3aa: CSVEQEQFF

j_gene: TRBJ1-1
abundance: once
d_gene: TRBD1
v_gene: TRBV10-3
CDR3nt: TGTGCCATCAGTGAGGGGACAGACTCAGCTTTCTTT
CDR3aa: CAISEGTDSAFF

j_gene: TRBJ1-1
abundance: .
d_gene: .
v_gene: TRBV20-1
CDR3nt: TGCAGTGCTAGAGATAGGGGGAACACTGAAGCTTTCTTT
CDR3aa: CSARDRGNTEAFF

j_gene: TRBJ2-1
abundance: .
d_gene: TRBD1
v_gene: TRBV29-1
CDR3nt: TGCAGCGTTGCCGGGACAGGCTCCTACAATGAGCAGTTCTTC
CDR3aa: CSVAGTGSYNEQFF